The 24 T cell receptor beta chains in this list originate from one sample, sequenced in a study of post-analysis software for immune sequencing data (dated by TCRdb to 2014 to 2015). The investigation overall reported the following: About five TRBV segments, including TRBV5-6, TRBV5-1 and TRBV20-1, were significantly more frequent in patients than controls.

These receptors' targets are unknown. Library method: PCR. The instrument given in TCRdb is Illumina HiSeq 2500. To reduce PCR and sequencing biases, unique molecular identifiers were incorporated into the TCR beta cDNA libraries. In-frame beta chains were kept once TCRdb had trimmed the public reads at Q25 with fastp and called clones with MiXCR. Identical CDR3 proteins give one entry, which carries the most common genes and DNA. The sample profile shows roughly 600,000 distinct CDR3 sequences; 44% of them were found once. The top ten hold roughly 1.8% of the sample. The specimen was blood. These receptors were taken from a girl aged 10 to 17 with multiple sclerosis.

The chain has TRBV3-1 and TRBJ1-2, with D unresolved. The CDR3 is made up of 14 amino acids. V was pared by 4 bases and J by 2 bases, with 11 bases between. Germline V gene sequence: CDR1 LGHDT, CDR2 YNNKEL (reference sequence). The chain's CDR3 is CASSPGKGNYGYTF. The CDR3 DNA sequence: TGTGCCAGCAGCCCCGGGAAGGGCAACTATGGCTACACCTTC.

V and J are TRBV2 and TRBJ2-7; 8 bases line up with TRBD1. Germline assignment: CDR1 SNHLY and CDR2 FYNNEI. The V segment lost 7 bases and the J segment 5 bases; nucleotides outside the gene matches: 10. The CDR3 is 14 amino acids. The CDR3, as DNA: TGTGCCAGCACCAGACGGACAGGGAAAAACGAGCAGTACTTC. Translated, it gives CASTRRTGKNEQYF.

The chain is built from TRBV27 and TRBJ2-1, with D perhaps TRBD2 (7 bases). The CDR3 extends over 15 amino acids. The germline V gene encodes CDR1 MNHEY and CDR2 SMNVEV (reference sequence). Trimming removed 9 bases at V and 0 bases at J, with 15 bases between. The CDR3 DNA follows: TGTGCCAGGAGGGGGGGGAAACCCTCCTACAATGAGCAGTTCTTC. Residues: CARRGGKPSYNEQFF.

The chain recombines TRBV11-2 with TRBJ2-1; possible D gene TRBD1, 6 bases. The CDR3 is made up of 15 amino acids. Looked up from germline, CDR1 is SGHAT and CDR2 is FQNNGV. Trimming shortened V by 4 bases and J by 6 bases, and 16 bases separated the two germline ends. In DNA, the CDR3 is TGTGCCAGCAGCTGGGGGACAAGCTCCGCCAATGAGCAGTTCTTC. Encoded protein: CASSWGTSSANEQFF.

The V call is TRBV20-1, the J call TRBJ2-1; 9 nucleotides align to TRBD2. CDR3 length: 15 amino acids. V lost 3 bases to trimming and J lost 2 bases; unmatched junction nucleotides: 5. Germline V gene data show CDR1 as DFQATT and CDR2 as SNEGSKA (reference sequence). The CDR3 here is CSASEGLATYNEQFF. The CDR3 coding sequence is TGCAGTGCTAGCGAAGGACTAGCGACCTACAATGAGCAGTTCTTC.

This chain uses TRBV7-3 with TRBJ2-1; 8 bases fit TRBD2. V was pared by 10 bases and J by 8 bases, with 10 bases of the junction left unmatched. The CDR3 length is 13 residues. CDR1 and CDR2 from the germline V gene are SGHTA and FQGTGA. In DNA, the CDR3 is TGTGCCACCCGTCTCGGGGGGGCAGATGAGCAGTTCTTC. This codes for CATRLGGADEQFF.

This clonotype was counted ten times or more. The J gene is TRBJ2-1, the V gene TRBV4-2; D remains unclear. The CDR3 covers 11 residues. Germline V CDR1 and CDR2: LGHNA, YNFKEQ. V lost 1 base to trimming and J lost 8 bases, with 3 bases between them. The CDR3, as DNA: TGTGCCAGCAGCCAAGCCTATGAGCAGTTCTTC. It encodes CASSQAYEQFF.

The rearrangement links TRBV12-3 or TRBV12-4 to TRBJ2-1; 13 nucleotides align to TRBD2. The CDR3 sequence is 15 residues long. J gave up 8 bases and V 6 bases, and 7 bases lay outside the gene matches. CDR3 coding DNA: TGTGCCAGCAGCCTCACTAGCGGGGGGGCCCATGAGCAGTTCTTC. Translation: CASSLTSGGAHEQFF.

The rearrangement joins TRBV6-4 to TRBJ2-1; maybe TRBD1 (6 bases). The CDR3 length is 13 residues. The V end was cut by 4 bases, the J end by 11 bases, with 15 bases between. CDR1 and CDR2 from the germline V gene are MRHNA and SNTAGT. The CDR3 region has the DNA TGTGCCAGCAGTGTCTCCCCCACAGGGCAGCAGTTCTTC. It specifies CASSVSPTGQQFF.

The J gene is TRBJ2-3, the V gene TRBV10-3, with D perhaps TRBD2 (7 bases). Per the germline V gene, CDR1 is ENHRY and CDR2 is SYGVKD. Deletions cut 6 bases from V and 2 bases from J, with 18 bases between. The CDR3 has 16 amino acids. DNA for the CDR3: TGTGCCATCAGAGATTCCAGGGGAGGGTTCACAGATACGCAGTATTTT. It codes for CAIRDSRGGFTDTQYF.

The genes are TRBV12-3 or TRBV12-4 and TRBJ2-4; D is perhaps TRBD1 (6 bases). Matching the DNA end better, TRBJ2-7 makes the J call doubtful. The CDR3 runs to 14 residues. DNA of the CDR3: TGTGCCAGCAGCCAGCGGACAGATTACTACGAGCAGTACTTC. Translating gives CASSQRTDYYEQYF.

The CDR3 region has the DNA TGTGCCAGCAGTGAAAATTCCTGGACAGATACGCAGTATTTT. It codes for CASSENSWTDTQYF. The chain has TRBV25-1 and TRBJ2-3, with D unclear. Germline assignment: CDR1 MGHDK and CDR2 SYGVNS. The CDR3 consists of 14 residues. V lost 2 bases and J lost 3, with 9 bases in between.

The sample holds one count of this clonotype. This chain uses TRBV10-1 with TRBJ1-2; no clear D. Trimming removed 2 bases at V and 5 bases at J, with 9 bases between. Looked up from germline, CDR1 is WNHNN and CDR2 is SYGVQD (reference sequence). The CDR3 contains 13 residues. The CDR3, as DNA: TGCGCCAGCAGTGAGCAGGATGGTTATGGCTACACCTTC. As protein: CASSEQDGYGYTF.

The genes are TRBV7-8 and TRBJ2-7; 9 bases match TRBD2. V trimming: 5 bases; J trimming: 3 bases; junction bases outside the gene matches: 8. Germline V gives CDR1 SGHVS, CDR2 FQNEAQ. The CDR3 extends over 15 amino acids. CDR3 DNA sequence: TGTGCCAGCAGCCCTCTTCCTAGCGGGGTCTACGAGCAGTACTTC. Translation gives CASSPLPSGVYEQYF.

This chain joins TRBV10-3 and TRBJ2-1; TRBD2 matches 9 bases. This CDR3 contains 15 residues. From germline, CDR1 is ENHRY and CDR2 SYGVKD. V lost 2 bases, J lost 9 bases, and 8 bases stayed unmatched. The CDR3 DNA reads as TGTGCCATCAGTGAGGTTGGCGGGGGGGACGCTGAGCAGTTCTTC. Amino acid sequence: CAISEVGGGDAEQFF.

This clonotype was seen a single time. The gene calls are TRBV20-1 and TRBJ2-5, with 9 bases aligning to TRBD2. With 6 bases clipped from V and 1 base from J, the junction kept 6 bases outside the gene matches. Germline loops: CDR1 DFQATT, CDR2 SNEGSKA (reference sequence). The CDR3 has 14 residues. Here the CDR3 reads CSAKSGGPQETQYF. CDR3 in DNA: TGCAGTGCCAAGAGCGGGGGGCCCCAAGAGACCCAGTACTTC.

This clonotype showed up just once. J is TRBJ2-1 and V is TRBV12-3 or TRBV12-4; 10 nucleotides align to TRBD2. Trimming removed 2 bases from V and 0 bases from J; junction bases left unmatched: 7. The CDR3 spans 18 residues. Here the CDR3 reads CASSLSVAGGYSYNEQFF. The CDR3 bases are TGTGCCAGCAGTTTAAGCGTAGCGGGGGGATACTCCTACAATGAGCAGTTCTTC.

The chain has TRBV27 and TRBJ1-4; 8 nucleotides line up with TRBD1. The CDR3 is made up of 13 amino acids. Germline V gene data show CDR1 as MNHEY and CDR2 as SMNVEV (reference sequence). V was pared by 7 bases and J by 5 bases, with 3 bases of the junction left unmatched. The CDR3 DNA reads TGTGCCAGCACAGGACAGGGAAATGAAAAACTGTTTTTT. It codes for CASTGQGNEKLFF.

The chain is built from TRBV13 and TRBJ2-1, with D possibly TRBD2 on 6 matching bases. The DNA matches TRBJ2-7 better at its end, which makes the J call doubtful. The CDR3 spans 13 residues. The germline gives CDR1 PRHDT, CDR2 FYEKMQ (reference sequence). In DNA, the CDR3 is TGTGCCAGCAGTTCTAGCGCGGACAATGAGCAGTACTTC. This encodes CASSSSADNEQYF.

CDR3 residues: CAWRQGDYGYTF. As DNA, the CDR3 is TGTGCCTGGCGTCAGGGGGACTATGGCTACACCTTC. The chain employs TRBV30 and TRBJ1-2; TRBD1 aligns across 7 bases. Per germline, CDR1 GTSNPN and CDR2 SVGIG (reference sequence). V was pared by 5 bases and J by 3 bases, with 3 bases of the junction left unmatched. The CDR3 sequence is 12 residues long.

The gene calls are TRBV5-5 and TRBJ2-1, with 10 positions matching TRBD1. V dropped 3 bases and J dropped 8; count of bases not matched to a gene: 8. The CDR3 consists of 15 residues. Germline V gene data show CDR1 as SGHKS and CDR2 as YYEKEE (reference sequence). The CDR3 region has the DNA TGTGCCAGCAGCTACCGGGACAGGGGCTGCGATGAGCAGTTCTTC. Translated: CASSYRDRGCDEQFF.

The rearrangement uses TRBV6-6 and TRBJ1-2, with TRBD1 identical over 12 bases. V lost 5 bases and J lost 7; bases outside the gene matches: 11. There are 16 residues in the CDR3. Germline V gene lookup returns CDR1 MNHNY and CDR2 SVGAGI (reference sequence). The CDR3 loop is CASSDPSGTGGFGYTF. CDR3 DNA sequence: TGTGCCAGCAGTGACCCATCCGGGACAGGGGGCTTTGGCTACACCTTC.

The genes are TRBV6-1 and TRBJ1-1; a weak D match, TRBD1 (6 bases). Trimming took off 6 bases at V and 4 bases at J, with 21 bases between the two ends. Germline assignment: CDR1 MNHNS and CDR2 SASEGT. The CDR3 spans 16 residues. As DNA, the CDR3 is TGTGCCAGCAGGACCACTCCGGGACGAGGGGGCACTGAAGCTTTCTTT. It specifies CASRTTPGRGGTEAFF.

This clonotype was found a few times. J is TRBJ2-7 and V is TRBV7-2; no firm D call. Germline CDR1 and CDR2: SGHTA and FQGNSA. V was clipped by 6 bases and J by 4 bases, with 16 bases between them. The CDR3 has 14 amino acids. CDR3 in amino acids: CASSQRAFGYEQYF. The CDR3 bases are TGTGCCAGCAGTCAAAGGGCCTTTGGATACGAGCAGTACTTC.